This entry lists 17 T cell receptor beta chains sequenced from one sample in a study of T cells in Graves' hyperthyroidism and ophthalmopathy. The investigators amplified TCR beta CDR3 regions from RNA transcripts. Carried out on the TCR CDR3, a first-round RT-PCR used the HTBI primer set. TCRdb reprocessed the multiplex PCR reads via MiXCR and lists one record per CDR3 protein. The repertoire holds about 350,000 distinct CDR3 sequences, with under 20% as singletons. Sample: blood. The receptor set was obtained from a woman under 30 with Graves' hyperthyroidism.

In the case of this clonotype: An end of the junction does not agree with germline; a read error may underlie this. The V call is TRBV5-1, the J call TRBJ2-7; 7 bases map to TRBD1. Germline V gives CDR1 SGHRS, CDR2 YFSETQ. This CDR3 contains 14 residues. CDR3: CASSSRTGDYEHYF. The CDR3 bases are TGCGCCAGCAGCTCCCGGACAGGCGACTACGAGCACTACTTC.

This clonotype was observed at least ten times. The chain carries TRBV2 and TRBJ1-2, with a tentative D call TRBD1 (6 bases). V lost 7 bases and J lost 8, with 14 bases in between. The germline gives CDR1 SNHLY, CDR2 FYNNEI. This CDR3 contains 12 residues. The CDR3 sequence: CASTRQEEGYTF. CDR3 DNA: TGTGCCAGCACCAGACAGGAGGAGGGCTACACCTTC. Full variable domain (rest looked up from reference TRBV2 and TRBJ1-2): EPEVTQTPSHQVTQMGQEVILRCVPISNHLYFYWYRQILGQKVEFLVSFYNNEISEKSEIFDDQFSVERPDGSNFTLKIRSTKLEDSAMYFCASTRQEEGYTFGSGTRLTVV.

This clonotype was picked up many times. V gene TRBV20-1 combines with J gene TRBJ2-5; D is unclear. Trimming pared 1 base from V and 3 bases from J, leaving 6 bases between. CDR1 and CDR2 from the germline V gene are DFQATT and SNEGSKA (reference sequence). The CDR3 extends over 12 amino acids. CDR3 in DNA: TGCAGTGCTAGAGGACATGAAGAGACCCAGTACTTC. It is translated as CSARGHEETQYF.

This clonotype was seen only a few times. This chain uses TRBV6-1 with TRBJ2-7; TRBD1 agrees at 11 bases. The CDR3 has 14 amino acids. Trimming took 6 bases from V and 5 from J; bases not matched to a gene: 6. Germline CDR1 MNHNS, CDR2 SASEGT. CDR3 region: CASSHRDRGDEQYF. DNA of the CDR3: TGTGCCAGCAGCCACCGGGACAGGGGGGACGAGCAGTACTTC.

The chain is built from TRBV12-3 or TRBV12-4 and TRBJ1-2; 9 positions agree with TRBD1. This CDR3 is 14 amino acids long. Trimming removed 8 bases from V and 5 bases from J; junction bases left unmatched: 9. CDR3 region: CASGRDRVKYGYTF. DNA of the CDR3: TGTGCCAGCGGACGGGACAGGGTTAAATATGGCTACACCTTC.

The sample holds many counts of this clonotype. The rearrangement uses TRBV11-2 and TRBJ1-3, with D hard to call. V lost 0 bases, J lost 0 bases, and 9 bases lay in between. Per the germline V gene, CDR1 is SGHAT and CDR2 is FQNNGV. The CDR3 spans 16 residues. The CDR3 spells CASSLEGSGSGNTIYF. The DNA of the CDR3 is TGTGCCAGCAGCTTAGAAGGTTCGGGCTCTGGAAACACCATATATTTT.

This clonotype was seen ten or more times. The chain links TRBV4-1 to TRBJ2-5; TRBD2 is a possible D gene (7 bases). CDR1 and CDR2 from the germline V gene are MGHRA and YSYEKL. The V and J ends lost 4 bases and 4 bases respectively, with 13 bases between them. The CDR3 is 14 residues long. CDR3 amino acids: CASSRGGGRETQYF. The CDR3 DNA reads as TGCGCCAGCAGCCGGGGAGGGGGACGAGAGACCCAGTACTTC.

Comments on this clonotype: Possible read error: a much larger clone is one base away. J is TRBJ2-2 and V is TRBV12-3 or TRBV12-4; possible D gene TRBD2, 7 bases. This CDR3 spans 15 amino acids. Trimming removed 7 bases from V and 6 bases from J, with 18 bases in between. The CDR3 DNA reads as TGTGCCAGCAATCCACGGGGGGCTCGGTCCGGGGAGCTGTTTTTT. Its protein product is CASNPRGARSGELFF.

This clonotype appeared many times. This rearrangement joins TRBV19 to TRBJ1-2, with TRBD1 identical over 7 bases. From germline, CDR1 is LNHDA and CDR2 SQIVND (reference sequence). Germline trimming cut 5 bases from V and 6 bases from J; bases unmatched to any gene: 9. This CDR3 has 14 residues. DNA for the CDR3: TGTGCCAGTAGTGACCGGGACAGAAACCATGGCTACACCTTC. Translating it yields CASSDRDRNHGYTF. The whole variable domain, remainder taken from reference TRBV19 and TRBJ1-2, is DGGITQSPKYLFRKEGQNVTLSCEQNLNHDAMYWYRQDPGQGLRLIYYSQIVNDFQKGDIAEGYSVSREKKESFPLTVTSAQKNPTAFYLCASSDRDRNHGYTFGSGTRLTVV.

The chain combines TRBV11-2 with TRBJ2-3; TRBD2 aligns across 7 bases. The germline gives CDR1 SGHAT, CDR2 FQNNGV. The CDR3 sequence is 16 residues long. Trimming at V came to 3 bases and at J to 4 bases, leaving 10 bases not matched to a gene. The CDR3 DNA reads TGTGCCAGCAGCTTCCGCGGCCTAGCGGACCCAGATACGCAGTATTTT. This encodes CASSFRGLADPDTQYF.

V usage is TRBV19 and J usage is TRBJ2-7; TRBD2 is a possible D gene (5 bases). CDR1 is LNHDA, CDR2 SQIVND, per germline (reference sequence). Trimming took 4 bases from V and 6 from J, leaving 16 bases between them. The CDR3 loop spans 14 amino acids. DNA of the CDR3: TGTGCCAGTAGTAGCGGCAGGAGGCTTGGCGAGCAGTACTTC. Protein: CASSSGRRLGEQYF. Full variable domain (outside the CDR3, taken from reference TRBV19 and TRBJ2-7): DGGITQSPKYLFRKEGQNVTLSCEQNLNHDAMYWYRQDPGQGLRLIYYSQIVNDFQKGDIAEGYSVSREKKESFPLTVTSAQKNPTAFYLCASSSGRRLGEQYFGPGTRLTVT.

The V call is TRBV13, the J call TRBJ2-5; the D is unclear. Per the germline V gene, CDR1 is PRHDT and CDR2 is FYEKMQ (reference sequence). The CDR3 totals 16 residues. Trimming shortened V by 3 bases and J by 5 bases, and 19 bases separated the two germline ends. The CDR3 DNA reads TGTGCCAGCAGCTTCTGGACGACTGGCCTCGAGGAGACCCAGTACTTC. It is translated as CASSFWTTGLEETQYF.

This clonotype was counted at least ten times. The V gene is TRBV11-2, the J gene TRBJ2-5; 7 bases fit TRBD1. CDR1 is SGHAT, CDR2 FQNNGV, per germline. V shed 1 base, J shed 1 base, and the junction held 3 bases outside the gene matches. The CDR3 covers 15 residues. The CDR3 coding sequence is TGTGCCAGCAGCTTAGGTCGGACAGGCCAAGAGACCCAGTACTTC. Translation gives CASSLGRTGQETQYF.

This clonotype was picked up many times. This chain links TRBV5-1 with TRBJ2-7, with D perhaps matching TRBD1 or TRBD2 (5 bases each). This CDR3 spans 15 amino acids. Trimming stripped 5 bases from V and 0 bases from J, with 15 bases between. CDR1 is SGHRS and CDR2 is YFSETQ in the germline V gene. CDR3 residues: CASSRGSFSSYEQYF. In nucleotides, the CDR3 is TGCGCCAGCAGTCGGGGCTCCTTTAGCTCCTACGAGCAGTACTTC.

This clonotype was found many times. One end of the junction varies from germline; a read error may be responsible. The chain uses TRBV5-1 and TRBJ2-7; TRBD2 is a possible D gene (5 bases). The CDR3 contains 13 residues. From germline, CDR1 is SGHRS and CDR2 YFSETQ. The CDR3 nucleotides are TGCGCCAGCAGCTTGGACCACAAGTCAGCGGCAGACTTC. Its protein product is CASSLDHKSAADF.

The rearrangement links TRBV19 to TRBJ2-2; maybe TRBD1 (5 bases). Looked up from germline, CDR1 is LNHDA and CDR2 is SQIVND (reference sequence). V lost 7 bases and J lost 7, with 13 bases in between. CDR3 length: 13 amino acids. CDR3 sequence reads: CASKSQGDGELFF. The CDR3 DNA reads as TGTGCCAGTAAATCCCAGGGTGACGGGGAGCTGTTTTTT.

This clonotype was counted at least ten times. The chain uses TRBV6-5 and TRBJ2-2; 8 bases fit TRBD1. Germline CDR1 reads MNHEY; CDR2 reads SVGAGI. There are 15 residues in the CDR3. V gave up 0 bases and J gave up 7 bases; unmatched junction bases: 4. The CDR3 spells CASSYSGQANGELFF. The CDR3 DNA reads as TGTGCCAGCAGTTACTCGGGACAGGCCAACGGGGAGCTGTTTTTT.